These T cell receptor beta chains were read from a single sample in a study of T cell changes during pregnancy in multiple sclerosis. Sequencing was performed with immunoSEQ multiplex PCR; in TCRdb, only in-frame clones are kept and a portion is missing. The sample yields approximately 71,000 clones, roughly 92% seen once. Sequenced material: peripheral blood, taken in the second trimester of pregnancy. The origin of the receptors is a female donor with multiple sclerosis, enrolled in a pregnancy study. Each CDR3 is given with its conserved first and last residue. The D gene is left open where the match is weak. Size is omitted from some rows. Given values are once, few, many or a class for expanded clones.

J,length,V,size,D,DNA,CDR3
TRBJ1-3,15,TRBV7-6,NA,TRBD1,TGTGCCAGCAGCTTGGACAGGGTCTCTGGAAACACCATATATTTT,CASSLDRVSGNTIYF
TRBJ2-1,16,TRBV7-2,NA,TRBD2,TGTGCCAGCAGCCTACGGGCTAGCGGGACCAGCAATGAGCAGTTCTTC,CASSLRASGTSNEQFF
TRBJ2-2,18,TRBV5-1,once,NA,TGCGCCAGCAGCTTGGCCCGAGGGGGACAAAAGAACACCGGGGAGCTGTTTTTT,CASSLARGGQKNTGELFF
TRBJ1-5,14,TRBV6-5,NA,TRBD1,TGTGCCAGCAGTTACTCGATGGGTCCAGGGGGCCAGCATTTT,CASSYSMGPGGQHF
TRBJ2-1,14,TRBV9,NA,NA,TGTGCCAGCAGCTTCCAATTTGCAGGCAATGAGCAGTTCTTC,CASSFQFAGNEQFF
TRBJ2-5,13,TRBV7-2,NA,NA,TGTGCCAGCAGCACCGATTTTGAGGGGACCCAGTACTTC,CASSTDFEGTQYF
TRBJ2-2,13,TRBV28,NA,TRBD2,TGTGCCAGCAGTTTGGGAGGGGACGGGGAGCTGTTTTTT,CASSLGGDGELFF
TRBJ2-5,17,TRBV30,NA,TRBD1,TGTGCCTGGAGAAAAACAGGGGGCCAAGAGGGCCGGGAGACCCAGTACTTC,CAWRKTGGQEGRETQYF
TRBJ2-2,12,TRBV4-1,NA,NA,TGCGCCAGCAGCCAGGCGGCCGGGGAGCTGTTTTTT,CASSQAAGELFF
TRBJ2-2,14,TRBV5-4,NA,TRBD2,TGTGCCAGCAGCGCTAGCGGGAACACCGGGGAGCTGTTTTTT,CASSASGNTGELFF
TRBJ2-7,15,TRBV5-8,NA,TRBD1,TGTGCCAGCAGCTTAGGGACAGGGTTTTCCTACGAGCAGTACTTC,CASSLGTGFSYEQYF
TRBJ2-3,15,TRBV6-1,NA,NA,TGTGCCAGCAGAAAAGACACATCTAGCACAGATACGCAGTATTTT,CASRKDTSSTDTQYF
TRBJ1-2,15,TRBV19,NA,NA,TGTGCCAGTAGTATCGGGGGTCTTGGCAACTATGGCTACACCTTC,CASSIGGLGNYGYTF
TRBJ2-7,14,TRBV28,NA,TRBD2,TGTGCCAGCACGGGACTAGCCTTCTTACGAGAGCAGTACTTC,CASTGLAFLREQYF
TRBJ2-1,17,TRBV7-8,NA,NA,TGTGCCAGCAGCTTAGGATTCGTCAGCGGATCCTACAATGAGCAGTTCTTC,CASSLGFVSGSYNEQFF